This TCR beta chain was sequenced in a study of beta chain features in type 1 diabetes. Whole-study results and caveats: The naive, central memory and Treg TCRB repertoires of patients appeared to be more similar to one another than those of healthy donors. Individuals with type 1 diabetes displayed fewer insertions and more deletions at VDJ junctions.

Expressed TCRB transcripts were sequenced because the isolated RNA had all been reverse transcribed beforehand. The method was immunoSEQ multiplex PCR; TCRdb's version includes in-frame clones alone and lacks a portion of them. Of more than 350,000 clones detected, over 10% appear once; the ten largest clones hold over 0.035%. For this clone: Its antigen is not known.

Trimming pared 2 bases from V and 7 bases from J, leaving 12 bases between. This CDR3 has 14 amino acids. The germline V gene has CDR1 MNHEY and CDR2 SVGAGI. This TCR was recovered from a woman aged 18-35 years in good health. Sample: naive CD4+ T cells from blood. This sequence joins TRBV6-5 and TRBJ2-1; D is perhaps TRBD1 (5 bases). Here the CDR3 DNA reads TGTGCCAGCAGTTACCTGGTAAAGGGGAATGAGCAGTTCTTC. Its translation: CASSYLVKGNEQFF.